The rows below give T cell receptor beta chains drawn from one sample of a study of T cells in Graves' hyperthyroidism and ophthalmopathy. Using its own MiXCR run on the multiplex PCR reads, TCRdb lists one record per CDR3 protein. Found here are about 350,000 distinct CDR3 sequences, approximately 15% of them singletons; the top ten hold just under 25%. The material sequenced was blood. These receptors originate from a woman in her twenties or thirties with Graves' hyperthyroidism. CDR3s include the opening cysteine and the closing phenylalanine or tryptophan. The order of the fields is CDR3 protein, CDR3 DNA, V gene, CDR3 length, D gene, J gene, clone size. The D gene is left open where the match is weak. Some rows mark clone size as missing; the rest say once, few, many or name a class of expanded clone.

cdr3_aa: CASGLAHYNEQFF; cdr3_nt: TGTGCCAGCGGACTAGCGCACTACAATGAGCAGTTCTTC; v_call: TRBV12-3/TRBV12-4; cdr3_length: 13; d_call: TRBD2; j_call: TRBJ2-1; clone_size: -
cdr3_aa: CASRGQANTEAFF; cdr3_nt: TGTGCCAGCAGGGGACAGGCGAACACTGAAGCTTTCTTT; v_call: TRBV28; cdr3_length: 13; d_call: TRBD1; j_call: TRBJ1-1; clone_size: many
cdr3_aa: CASSLVTLQETQYF; cdr3_nt: TGTGCCAGCAGTTTGGTGACACTTCAAGAGACCCAGTACTTC; v_call: TRBV28; cdr3_length: 14; d_call: -; j_call: TRBJ2-5; clone_size: few
cdr3_aa: CSASAPLERETSTDTQYF; cdr3_nt: TGCAGTGCTAGTGCCCCTTTGGAGCGGGAGACTAGCACAGATACGCAGTATTTT; v_call: TRBV20-1; cdr3_length: 18; d_call: TRBD2; j_call: TRBJ2-3; clone_size: -
cdr3_aa: CASSGGTSSYNEQFF; cdr3_nt: TGTGCCAGCAGCGGAGGGACTAGCTCCTACAATGAGCAGTTCTTC; v_call: TRBV9; cdr3_length: 15; d_call: TRBD2; j_call: TRBJ2-1; clone_size: few
cdr3_aa: CASSQEPDRGNSPLHF; cdr3_nt: TGCGCCAGCAGCCAAGAACCAGACAGGGGTAATTCACCCCTCCACTTT; v_call: TRBV4-1; cdr3_length: 16; d_call: TRBD1; j_call: TRBJ1-6; clone_size: -
cdr3_aa: CSTSLTGSYEQYF; cdr3_nt: TGCAGTACCTCATTAACGGGTTCCTACGAGCAGTACTTC; v_call: TRBV20-1; cdr3_length: 13; d_call: -; j_call: TRBJ2-7; clone_size: few
cdr3_aa: CSARLTVEAFF; cdr3_nt: TGCAGTGCTAGACTGACAGTGGAAGCTTTCTTT; v_call: TRBV20-1; cdr3_length: 11; d_call: -; j_call: TRBJ1-1; clone_size: many
cdr3_aa: CSARGRVFTDTQYF; cdr3_nt: TGCAGTGCTAGGGGCCGAGTTTTCACAGATACGCAGTATTTT; v_call: TRBV20-1; cdr3_length: 14; d_call: -; j_call: TRBJ2-3; clone_size: -
cdr3_aa: CASSLTGGDQPQHF; cdr3_nt: TGCGCCAGCAGCCTGACAGGGGGTGATCAGCCCCAGCATTTT; v_call: TRBV5-1; cdr3_length: 14; d_call: TRBD1; j_call: TRBJ1-5; clone_size: -
cdr3_aa: CASRTGFEAFF; cdr3_nt: TGTGCCAGCAGGACAGGGTTTGAAGCTTTCTTT; v_call: TRBV7-2; cdr3_length: 11; d_call: TRBD1; j_call: TRBJ1-1; clone_size: few
cdr3_aa: CASKGRQRAFF; cdr3_nt: TGTGCCAGTAAAGGGCGGCAACGAGCTTTCTTT; v_call: TRBV19; cdr3_length: 11; d_call: -; j_call: TRBJ1-1; clone_size: few
cdr3_aa: CSVDSLEGQFF; cdr3_nt: TGCAGCGTGGACAGTTTAGAGGGGCAGTTCTTC; v_call: TRBV29-1; cdr3_length: 11; d_call: -; j_call: TRBJ2-1; clone_size: -
cdr3_aa: CASSTPSGDNSPLHF; cdr3_nt: TGTGCCAGCAGTACCCCCTCGGGAGACAATTCACCCCTCCACTTT; v_call: TRBV28; cdr3_length: 15; d_call: -; j_call: TRBJ1-6; clone_size: many
cdr3_aa: CASSSDQGGANTEAFF; cdr3_nt: TGTGCCAGTAGCTCAGACCAGGGAGGTGCGAACACTGAAGCTTTCTTT; v_call: TRBV19; cdr3_length: 16; d_call: -; j_call: TRBJ1-1; clone_size: few
cdr3_aa: CASSQIDRGGSPLHF; cdr3_nt: TGTGCCAGCAGTCAAATCGATCGAGGCGGTTCACCCCTCCACTTT; v_call: TRBV6-2/TRBV6-3; cdr3_length: 15; d_call: -; j_call: TRBJ1-6; clone_size: many
cdr3_aa: CASRQAAEKLFF; cdr3_nt: TGTGCCAGCAGACAGGCCGCTGAAAAACTGTTTTTT; v_call: TRBV2; cdr3_length: 12; d_call: -; j_call: TRBJ1-4; clone_size: many
cdr3_aa: CASSYARGNTIYF; cdr3_nt: TGTGCCAGCAGCTATGCCAGAGGAAACACCATATATTTT; v_call: TRBV7-2; cdr3_length: 13; d_call: -; j_call: TRBJ1-3; clone_size: -
cdr3_aa: CASKGGTSNEQYF; cdr3_nt: TGTGCCAGCAAGGGTGGCACCTCCAACGAGCAGTACTTC; v_call: TRBV10-3; cdr3_length: 13; d_call: -; j_call: TRBJ2-7; clone_size: -
cdr3_aa: CASIKGCYGYTF; cdr3_nt: TGTGCCAGTATCAAGGGGTGCTATGGCTACACCTTC; v_call: TRBV19; cdr3_length: 12; d_call: -; j_call: TRBJ1-2; clone_size: once
cdr3_aa: CASSLSSGRMEKLFF; cdr3_nt: TGTGCCAGCAGTTTAAGTTCTGGTCGAATGGAAAAACTGTTTTTT; v_call: TRBV28; cdr3_length: 15; d_call: -; j_call: TRBJ1-4; clone_size: many
cdr3_aa: CASSYSEASSGNAIYF; cdr3_nt: TGTGCCAGCAGTTACTCGGAGGCCAGCTCTGGAAACGCCATATATTTT; v_call: TRBV6-2/TRBV6-3; cdr3_length: 16; d_call: -; j_call: TRBJ1-3; clone_size: -
cdr3_aa: CASGLLPWGGTNTEAFF; cdr3_nt: TGTGCTAGTGGTTTGCTCCCTTGGGGAGGGACGAACACTGAAGCTTTCTTT; v_call: TRBV12-5; cdr3_length: 17; d_call: -; j_call: TRBJ1-1; clone_size: many
cdr3_aa: CASSRTSGVSTDTQYF; cdr3_nt: TGTGCCAGCAGCCGGACTAGCGGAGTTAGCACAGATACGCAGTATTTT; v_call: TRBV9; cdr3_length: 16; d_call: TRBD2; j_call: TRBJ2-3; clone_size: -
cdr3_aa: CATSDTGTGAGEQYF; cdr3_nt: TGTGCCACCAGTGATACCGGGACAGGGGCTGGCGAGCAGTACTTC; v_call: TRBV24-1; cdr3_length: 15; d_call: TRBD1; j_call: TRBJ2-7; clone_size: many
cdr3_aa: CASRGLASYNEQFF; cdr3_nt: TGTGCCAGCAGGGGACTAGCGTCCTACAATGAGCAGTTCTTC; v_call: TRBV6-2/TRBV6-3; cdr3_length: 14; d_call: TRBD2; j_call: TRBJ2-1; clone_size: many
cdr3_aa: CASRNLIEQFF; cdr3_nt: TGTGCCAGCAGGAATTTGATTGAGCAGTTCTTC; v_call: TRBV11-2; cdr3_length: 11; d_call: -; j_call: TRBJ2-1; clone_size: many
cdr3_aa: CSVVGGGLTGFPSYNEQFF; cdr3_nt: TGCAGCGTTGTGGGTGGGGGACTGACAGGGTTCCCCTCCTACAATGAGCAGTTCTTC; v_call: TRBV29-1; cdr3_length: 19; d_call: -; j_call: TRBJ2-1; clone_size: -
cdr3_aa: CAWSLGNEQYF; cdr3_nt: TGTGCCTGGAGTTTGGGTAACGAGCAGTACTTC; v_call: TRBV30; cdr3_length: 11; d_call: -; j_call: TRBJ2-7; clone_size: many
cdr3_aa: CASNFGSGNEQFF; cdr3_nt: TGTGCCAGCAATTTCGGATCGGGCAATGAGCAGTTCTTC; v_call: TRBV12-3/TRBV12-4; cdr3_length: 13; d_call: -; j_call: TRBJ2-1; clone_size: many
cdr3_aa: CASSIPFYNEQFF; cdr3_nt: TGTGCCAGTAGTATCCCTTTCTACAATGAGCAGTTCTTC; v_call: TRBV19; cdr3_length: 13; d_call: -; j_call: TRBJ2-1; clone_size: -
cdr3_aa: CASSWGSSYNEQFF; cdr3_nt: TGTGCCAGCAGCTGGGGGTCATCCTACAATGAGCAGTTCTTC; v_call: TRBV7-9; cdr3_length: 14; d_call: -; j_call: TRBJ2-1; clone_size: many
cdr3_aa: CSARDKGAVNNSPLHF; cdr3_nt: TGCAGTGCTAGAGATAAAGGGGCCGTGAATAATTCACCCCTCCACTTT; v_call: TRBV20-1; cdr3_length: 16; d_call: -; j_call: TRBJ1-6; clone_size: few
cdr3_aa: CASASRGGTYQETQYF; cdr3_nt: TGTGCCAGCGCATCACGGGGGGGAACGTACCAAGAGACCCAGTACTTC; v_call: TRBV6-2/TRBV6-3; cdr3_length: 16; d_call: TRBD2; j_call: TRBJ2-5; clone_size: many
cdr3_aa: CASRGTPGTGLLGANVLTF; cdr3_nt: TGTGCCAGCAGAGGGACGCCCGGGACAGGGCTCTTGGGGGCCAACGTCCTGACTTTC; v_call: TRBV28; cdr3_length: 19; d_call: TRBD1; j_call: TRBJ2-6; clone_size: many
cdr3_aa: CASLDTGGPETQYF; cdr3_nt: TGCGCCAGCCTCGATACAGGGGGCCCAGAGACCCAGTACTTC; v_call: TRBV5-1; cdr3_length: 14; d_call: TRBD1; j_call: TRBJ2-5; clone_size: few